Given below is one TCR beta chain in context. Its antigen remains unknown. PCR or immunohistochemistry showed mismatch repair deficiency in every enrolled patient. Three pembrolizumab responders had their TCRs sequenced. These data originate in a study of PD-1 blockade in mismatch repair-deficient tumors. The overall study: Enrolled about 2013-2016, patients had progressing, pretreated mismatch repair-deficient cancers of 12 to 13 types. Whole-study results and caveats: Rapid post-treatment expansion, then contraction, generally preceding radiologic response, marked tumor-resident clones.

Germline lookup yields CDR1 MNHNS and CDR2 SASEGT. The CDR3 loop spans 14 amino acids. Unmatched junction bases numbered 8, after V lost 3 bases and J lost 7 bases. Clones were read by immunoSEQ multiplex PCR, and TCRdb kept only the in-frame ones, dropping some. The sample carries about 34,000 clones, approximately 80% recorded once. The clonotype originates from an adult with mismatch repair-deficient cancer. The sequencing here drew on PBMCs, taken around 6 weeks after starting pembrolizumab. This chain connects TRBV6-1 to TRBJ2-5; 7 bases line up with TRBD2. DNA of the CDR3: TGTGCCAGCAGTGACCCCGCGGGGGTCGGGACCCAGTACTTC. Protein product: CASSDPAGVGTQYF.